This passage covers 23 T cell receptor beta chains from one sample sequenced in a study of blood T cell repertoires in COVID-19 (TCRdb year 2020). Libraries were prepared through the immunoSEQ multiplex PCR assay. TCRdb holds this immuneACCESS table with in-frame rearrangements only. Some clones are missing; in checked studies, unresolved V genes explain under half, and the rest has no known cause. This sample is represented by around 70,000 clones; about 83% of them were singletons. The ten largest make up less than 25% of the sample. The sequenced sample consisted of peripheral blood. The receptors originated from a human donor in a cohort sampled during active COVID-19.

The chain carries TRBV6-6 and TRBJ2-2; no clear D. The CDR3 spans 16 residues. The V and J ends lost 2 bases and 0 bases respectively, with 10 bases between them. The germline V gene has CDR1 MNHNY and CDR2 SVGAGI (reference sequence). CDR3 loop: CASSYARQANTGELFF. The CDR3 region has the DNA TGTGCCAGCAGTTACGCGAGACAAGCGAACACCGGGGAGCTGTTTTTT.

V gene TRBV28 combines with J gene TRBJ2-7, with 9 bases fitting TRBD1. The CDR3 runs to 15 residues. CDR1 and CDR2 (germline): MDHEN, SYDVKM. Trimming took 5 bases from V and 1 from J; bases not matched to a gene: 6. The CDR3, as DNA: TGTGCCAGCAGTGAAGCGGGGACAGGGTCCTACGAGCAGTACTTC. Translating gives CASSEAGTGSYEQYF.

The chain carries TRBV9 and TRBJ2-3; D uncertain. Germline CDR1 and CDR2: SGDLS and YYNGEE. V dropped 0 bases and J dropped 2 bases, with 7 bases sitting between them. This CDR3 has 14 amino acids. CDR3 sequence (DNA): TGTGCCAGCAGCGTAGATCCCCTCACAGATACGCAGTATTTT. As protein: CASSVDPLTDTQYF.

This sequence joins TRBV11-2 and TRBJ2-5; 7 positions match TRBD1. Trimming took 5 bases from V and 5 from J; bases not matched to a gene: 11. The germline CDR1 and CDR2 sequences are SGHAT and FQNNGV. The CDR3 spans 15 residues. The CDR3 coding sequence is TGTGCCAGCAGCAACCGACAGGGACGGCGGGAGACCCAGTACTTC. Translation gives CASSNRQGRRETQYF.

The chain carries TRBV9 and TRBJ2-3; tentatively, D is TRBD1 (6 bases). V dropped 0 bases and J dropped 3 bases, with 14 bases sitting between them. The germline CDR1 and CDR2 sequences are SGDLS and YYNGEE. There are 16 residues in the CDR3. The CDR3 spells CASSVEARGGTDTQYF. The DNA for the CDR3 is TGTGCCAGCAGCGTAGAAGCCAGAGGGGGAACAGATACGCAGTATTTT.

The V and J genes are TRBV27 and TRBJ2-1; 9 bases are a match to TRBD1. Losses at the gene ends were 3 bases for V and 12 bases for J; bases not matched to a gene: 15. The CDR3 spans 16 residues. CDR1 MNHEY and CDR2 SMNVEV come from the germline V gene (reference sequence). The CDR3 protein is CASSFLSDRGRYGQFF. CDR3 nucleotide sequence: TGTGCCAGCAGTTTCCTATCGGACAGGGGCCGATACGGGCAGTTCTTC.

V usage is TRBV11-2 and J usage is TRBJ2-5, with 8 bases aligning to TRBD1. V lost 1 base and J lost 5; bases outside the gene matches: 6. CDR1 and CDR2 from the germline V gene are SGHAT and FQNNGV. The CDR3 is made up of 15 amino acids. CDR3 sequence (DNA): TGTGCCAGCAGCTTAGGGCAGGGGGCTCGTGAGACCCAGTACTTC. Its protein product is CASSLGQGARETQYF.

This clone was observed a few times. The genes are TRBV6-2 or TRBV6-3 and TRBJ2-1; 10 positions match TRBD2. This CDR3 is 18 amino acids long. Germline V lookup: CDR1 MNHEY, CDR2 SVGEGT. Trimming at V came to 0 bases and at J to 8 bases, leaving 13 bases not matched to a gene. The CDR3: CASSYSPTSGSLDDEQFF. Here the CDR3 DNA reads TGTGCCAGCAGTTACTCACCGACTAGCGGGTCTCTAGACGATGAGCAGTTCTTC.

The V call is TRBV18, the J call TRBJ1-6; 8 nucleotides agree with TRBD1. Germline V gene data show CDR1 as KGHSH and CDR2 as LQKENI. The CDR3 covers 14 residues. The trim removed 5 bases at V and 9 bases at J, leaving 6 bases unmatched. The CDR3 reads CASSMGQEASPLHF. The CDR3 DNA reads TGTGCCAGCTCAATGGGACAGGAGGCTTCACCCCTCCACTTT. The full variable domain, in which reference TRBV18 and TRBJ1-6 provide the parts outside the CDR3, is NAGVMQNPRHLVRRRGQEARLRCSPMKGHSHVYWYRQLPEEGLKFMVYLQKENIIDESGMPKERFSAEFPKEGPSILRIQQVVRGDSAAYFCASSMGQEASPLHFGNGTRLTVT.

In its sample, this clone was seen a few times. The chain joins TRBV2 to TRBJ2-1, with 10 bases fitting TRBD2. The CDR3 is 16 residues long. After removal of 5 bases from V and 2 bases from J, the junction contained 6 bases not matched to a gene. The V gene's germline CDR1 is SNHLY and CDR2 FYNNEI. The CDR3 nucleotides are TGTGCCAGCAGTTTATGGACTAGCGGAGCCTACAATGAGCAGTTCTTC. Protein: CASSLWTSGAYNEQFF.

This clone was seen only once. This chain joins TRBV15 and TRBJ2-7, with D possibly being TRBD2 (6 bases). CDR1 is LNHNV, CDR2 YYDKDF, per germline (reference sequence). Trimming left V 0 bases short and J 2 bases short, with 11 bases between. The CDR3 has 15 amino acids. The CDR3 DNA follows: TGTGCCACCAGCAGAGATTTTAGCGGAACCTACGAGCAGTACTTC. This codes for CATSRDFSGTYEQYF.

This clone has only one observation. The chain combines TRBV5-1 with TRBJ1-3; TRBD1 matches at 7 bases. Trimming removed 4 bases from V and 5 bases from J; junction bases left unmatched: 6. The CDR3 extends over 14 amino acids. Germline loops: CDR1 SGHRS, CDR2 YFSETQ. The CDR3 nucleotides read TGCGCCAGCAGCGAGACAGGGTATAGAAACACCATATATTTT. As protein: CASSETGYRNTIYF.

The chain carries TRBV7-8 and TRBJ2-5; 14 bases are a match to TRBD2. The CDR3 spans 19 residues. Trimming at V came to 3 bases and at J to 5 bases, leaving 14 bases not matched to a gene. Looked up from germline, CDR1 is SGHVS and CDR2 is FQNEAQ. The CDR3 bases are TGTGCCAGCAGCTTTCACGGGACTAGCGGGAGAACGGGTTTGGAGACCCAGTACTTC. It is translated as CASSFHGTSGRTGLETQYF.

The J gene is TRBJ2-5, the V gene TRBV2, with 9 bases fitting TRBD2. Germline CDR1 reads SNHLY; CDR2 reads FYNNEI. The CDR3 totals 15 residues. V shed 1 base, J shed 5 bases, and the junction held 5 bases outside the gene matches. The DNA of the CDR3 is TGTGCCAGCAGTGAAGGATTAGCGGGAGACGAGACCCAGTACTTC. Protein product: CASSEGLAGDETQYF. The whole variable domain, remainder taken from reference TRBV2 and TRBJ2-5, is EPEVTQTPSHQVTQMGQEVILRCVPISNHLYFYWYRQILGQKVEFLVSFYNNEISEKSEIFDDQFSVERPDGSNFTLKIRSTKLEDSAMYFCASSEGLAGDETQYFGPGTRLLVL.

The chain employs TRBV28 and TRBJ2-2; the match to TRBD1 covers 8 bases. With V trimmed by 6 bases and J by 0 bases, 0 bases remained unmatched. The CDR3 has 14 residues. CDR1 and CDR2 (germline): MDHEN, SYDVKM. CDR3 protein: CASRDRANTGELFF. For the CDR3, the DNA is TGTGCCAGCAGGGACAGGGCGAACACCGGGGAGCTGTTTTTT.

The DNA for the CDR3 is TGTGCCAGCAGACCCCCGGGTCAAGAGACCCAGTACTTC. This translates into CASRPPGQETQYF. The V call is TRBV3-1 (or the pseudogene TRBV3-2), the J call TRBJ2-5; D is uncertain. The germline V gene has CDR1 LGHDT and CDR2 YNNKEL (reference sequence). The CDR3 is made up of 13 amino acids. V was shortened by 6 bases and J by 2 bases, with 10 bases between the two germline ends.

This clone appeared many times. V usage is TRBV3-1 (or the pseudogene TRBV3-2) and J usage is TRBJ2-7; tentative D call: TRBD1 (6 bases). Trimming pared 7 bases from V and 2 bases from J, leaving 21 bases between. The CDR3 length is 16 residues. Germline V lookup: CDR1 LGHDT, CDR2 YNNKEL (reference sequence). The CDR3: CASTPSGANGAYEQYF. CDR3 in DNA: TGTGCCAGCACCCCTTCAGGGGCCAACGGAGCCTACGAGCAGTACTTC.

Points on this clone: The junction shows a germline mismatch at one end, possibly a read error. The chain is built from TRBV6-5 and TRBJ1-5; 9 positions agree with TRBD1. The CDR3 totals 14 residues. Germline V gene sequence: CDR1 MNHEY, CDR2 SVGAGI. The CDR3 sequence is CASRPTGGKQPQHF. The DNA of the CDR3 is TGTGCCAGCAGGCCTACAGGGGGCAAACAGCCCCAGCATTTT.

The chain uses TRBV11-2 and TRBJ2-7; D gene unclear. The CDR3 has 13 amino acids. Germline-derived CDR1 and CDR2 are SGHAT and FQNNGV. The V end was cut by 1 base, the J end by 2 bases, with 6 bases between. The CDR3 DNA is TGTGCCAGCAGCTTAGCGGGTCCCTACGAGCAGTACTTC. It codes for CASSLAGPYEQYF. The variable domain in full, completed from reference TRBV11-2 and TRBJ2-7, reads EAGVAQSPRYKIIEKRQSVAFWCNPISGHATLYWYQQILGQGPKLLIQFQNNGVVDDSQLPKDRFSAERLKGVDSTLKIQPAKLEDSAVYLCASSLAGPYEQYFGPGTRLTVT.

This clone has a single count. The DNA of the CDR3 is TGCGCCAGCAGCCAAGATACGACACTTTACACAGATACGCAGTATTTT. This gives the protein CASSQDTTLYTDTQYF. The V and J genes are TRBV4-3 and TRBJ2-3; no firm D call. Trimming cost V 0 bases and J 2 bases, with 12 bases left between them. CDR1 and CDR2 from the germline V gene are LGHNA and YSLEER. The CDR3 is made up of 16 amino acids.

V and J are TRBV5-4 and TRBJ1-4, with 7 bases lining up with TRBD1. The CDR3 covers 17 residues. V gave up 0 bases and J gave up 7 bases; unmatched junction bases: 12. Germline assignment: CDR1 SGHNT and CDR2 YYREEE (reference sequence). The CDR3 reads CASSLARRTGGAEKLFF. The CDR3, as DNA: TGTGCCAGCAGCTTGGCCCGAAGGACAGGAGGGGCTGAAAAACTGTTTTTT.

CDR3 region: CASSPARFAPYNSPLHF. The CDR3 nucleotides read TGTGCCAGCAGCCCAGCGCGTTTCGCGCCCTATAATTCACCCCTCCACTTT. The rearrangement links TRBV11-2 to TRBJ1-6; D gene uncertain. CDR3 length: 17 residues. V lost 5 bases to trimming and J lost 2 bases, with 16 bases between them. Germline lookup yields CDR1 SGHAT and CDR2 FQNNGV.

The chain is built from TRBV9 and TRBJ2-2, with 8 bases aligning to TRBD2. CDR3 length equals 17 residues. V lost 2 bases, J lost 7 bases, and 13 bases stayed unmatched. CDR1 is SGDLS, CDR2 YYNGEE, per germline. CDR3 in amino acids: CASSVHPRTSFVGELFF. The CDR3 DNA reads TGTGCCAGCAGCGTGCACCCCAGGACTAGCTTCGTCGGGGAGCTGTTTTTT.